These T cell receptor beta chains were read from a single sample in a study of cytomegalovirus exposure and HLA in healthy donors. Using immunoSEQ multiplex PCR, the repertoire was profiled, and TCRdb retains in-frame clones only, with some absent. The sample lists about 65,000 clones; about 92% were seen once. What was sequenced was PBMCs. Receptors originate from a young woman in good health and CMV-seronegative. CDR3s include the opening cysteine and the closing phenylalanine or tryptophan. The D gene is left open where the match is weak. Clone size is given for some rows only: seen once, a few or many times, or a class if the clone is expanded.

TRBV14	TRBJ1-1	.	.	TGTGCCAGCAGCCAGTTTTTCGGGGTCGGTGAAGCTTTCTTT	CASSQFFGVGEAFF
TRBV23-1	TRBJ1-2	TRBD1	.	TGCGCCAGCAGGCAGACGGGACAGGGGGCGTTGGTCTATGGCTACACCTTC	CASRQTGQGALVYGYTF
TRBV9	TRBJ1-1	.	.	TGTGCCAGCAGCGTGGGGGCAACACTGAACACTGAAGCTTTCTTT	CASSVGATLNTEAFF
TRBV6-1	TRBJ2-1	TRBD1	.	TGTGCCAGCAGCGACAGGGAGCGGTTTCACAATGAGCAGTTCTTC	CASSDRERFHNEQFF
TRBV5-1	TRBJ2-1	TRBD1	.	TGCGCCAGCAGCCCGACTCAAGGGACAGGGGTCGGCAATGAGCAGTTCTTC	CASSPTQGTGVGNEQFF
TRBV27	TRBJ2-4	.	.	TGTGCCAGCAGGTCTGGGTTTAGCAGCAAAAACATTCAGTACTTC	CASRSGFSSKNIQYF
TRBV7-6	TRBJ1-1	.	.	TGTGCCAGCAGCTTAGAAAGGAGAACAGGGACGGGCACTGAAGCTTTCTTT	CASSLERRTGTGTEAFF
TRBV6-5	TRBJ2-7	.	once	TGTGCCAGCAGTTACGGCAGCCGGGCCAGGGGAAGCGAGCAGTACTTC	CASSYGSRARGSEQYF
TRBV10-3	TRBJ2-7	TRBD2	.	TGTGCCATCAGTGAGTCGGGAGCGGGAGGGACCGACGAGCAGTACTTC	CAISESGAGGTDEQYF
TRBV6-6	TRBJ2-7	TRBD1	.	TGTGCCAGCAGTTGGGACAGGGAGTACGAGCAGTACTTC	CASSWDREYEQYF
TRBV21-1	TRBJ2-2	.	.	TGTGCCAGCAGCAAATTTGGGGGGTCTAGGGCCGGGGAGCTGTTTTTT	CASSKFGGSRAGELFF
TRBV7-3	TRBJ2-3	TRBD1	many	TGTGCCAGCAGCCCTGGACAGGCCACAGATACGCAGTATTTT	CASSPGQATDTQYF
TRBV5-1	TRBJ2-2	.	.	TGCGCCAGCAGCCCGAGAAACACCGGGGAGCTGTTTTTT	CASSPRNTGELFF
TRBV7-8	TRBJ2-3	.	.	TGTGCCAGCAGTCGCCTTTCACTGGGACACGATACGCAGTATTTT	CASSRLSLGHDTQYF
TRBV5-1	TRBJ1-2	TRBD1	.	TGCGCCAGCAGCTTACAGGGGGGAAGTGAGGGCTACACCTTC	CASSLQGGSEGYTF
TRBV28	TRBJ1-1	TRBD1	once	TGTGCCAGCACCTCAACAGGGGCGAACACTGAAGCTTTCTTT	CASTSTGANTEAFF
TRBV10-3	TRBJ2-5	.	once	TGTGCCATCAGTGGGGCGGACAGCCAAGAGACCCAGTACTTC	CAISGADSQETQYF
TRBV4-1	TRBJ2-5	TRBD2	.	TGCGCCAGCAGCCAAGATCGTAGCGGGGGGCGGGGGACCCAGTACTTC	CASSQDRSGGRGTQYF
TRBV16	TRBJ2-7	.	.	TGTGCCAGCAGCCCCTTAGGGGGGGCTACCGAGCAGTACTTC	CASSPLGGATEQYF
TRBV18	TRBJ1-1	TRBD1	.	TGTGCCAGCTCACCATGGACAGGAAACCAGAACACTGAAGCTTTCTTT	CASSPWTGNQNTEAFF
TRBV29-1	TRBJ2-1	.	.	TGCAGCGTGGCAGGGTTCAATGAGCAGTTCTTC	CSVAGFNEQFF
TRBV5-1	TRBJ1-6	.	.	TGCGCCAGCAGCAAAACTCGCGGGGGCGGCGGGGGTAATTCACCCCTCCACTTT	CASSKTRGGGGGNSPLHF
TRBV5-1	TRBJ1-1	TRBD1	.	TGCGCCAGCAGCCCGGCCCCGGGACAGGGAATGGGCGCTTTCTTT	CASSPAPGQGMGAFF
TRBV30	TRBJ2-1	TRBD2	.	TGTGCCTGGAGCACTAGCGGGATACCCTTCCTCCTGGAGCAGTTCTTC	CAWSTSGIPFLLEQFF
TRBV13	TRBJ2-2	.	.	TGTGCCAGCAGCCCCAGGGTGGGGACCGGGGAGCTGTTTTTT	CASSPRVGTGELFF
TRBV6-5	TRBJ2-1	.	.	.	CASSSSSGSYNEQFF
TRBV18	TRBJ1-5	.	.	TGTGCCAGCTCCCGGGAGGTTAATCAGCCCCAGCATTTT	CASSREVNQPQHF
TRBV7-3	TRBJ1-2	.	.	TGTGCCAGCAGCATTTCAGGGGAAACTAACTATGGCTACACCTTC	CASSISGETNYGYTF
TRBV6-6	TRBJ2-7	.	.	TGTGCCAGCAGTTACCCGAGGAACTCCTACGAGCAGTACTTC	CASSYPRNSYEQYF
TRBV6-5	TRBJ2-1	TRBD1	.	TGTGCCAGCAGTCCCGGGACAGGGACCTACAATGAGCAGTTCTTC	CASSPGTGTYNEQFF
TRBV5-6	TRBJ1-2	TRBD1	.	TGTGCCAGCAGCTCCGGACAGGGCATTTACGGCTACACCTTC	CASSSGQGIYGYTF
TRBV9	TRBJ2-7	TRBD1	.	TGTGCCAGCAGCGTACCGGACAGGGGGCGAGAATACGAGCAGTACTTC	CASSVPDRGREYEQYF
TRBV28	TRBJ1-1	.	.	TGTGCCAGCAGGGTGACAAGGTTGAACACTGAAGCTTTCTTT	CASRVTRLNTEAFF
TRBV6-5	TRBJ1-2	TRBD1	.	TGTGCCAGCAGTTACGGGACAGGGTCTGGCTACACCTTC	CASSYGTGSGYTF
TRBV11-2	TRBJ1-1	.	.	TGTGCCAGCAGCGGCGGGGACACTGAAGCTTTCTTT	CASSGGDTEAFF
TRBV28	TRBJ1-2	.	.	TGTGCCAGCAGTTTACAGAGAGGAAACTATGGCTACACCTTC	CASSLQRGNYGYTF
TRBV19	TRBJ2-2	.	.	TGTGCCAGTAGTATGTCCCAAACTAACACCGGGGAGCTGTTTTTT	CASSMSQTNTGELFF
TRBV4-1	TRBJ1-2	.	.	TGCGCCAGCAGCCAGGCCGGGACACCCTATGGCTACACCTTC	CASSQAGTPYGYTF
TRBV5-6	TRBJ2-3	TRBD1	.	TGTGCCAGCAGCGAGCCGGGACAGGCTAGCACAGATACGCAGTATTTT	CASSEPGQASTDTQYF
TRBV9	TRBJ1-5	TRBD1	.	TGTGCCAGCAGCGTAGATCGGACAGGGCAGCCCCAGCATTTT	CASSVDRTGQPQHF
TRBV7-9	TRBJ2-2	.	.	TGTGCCAGCAGTAATCCTTACGGGGGTAACACCGGGGAGCTGTTTTTT	CASSNPYGGNTGELFF
TRBV4-3	TRBJ1-4	TRBD1	.	TGCGCCAGCAGCCAATCACAGGGGTCTAATGAAAAACTGTTTTTT	CASSQSQGSNEKLFF
TRBV12-2	TRBJ1-4	.	.	TGTGCAAGTCGCCCAGGGCCTAAGATACCCACTAATGAAAAACTGTTTTTT	CASRPGPKIPTNEKLFF
TRBV5-5	TRBJ1-2	.	.	TGTGCCAGCAGCTTGGAGGCGGGGAACTATGGCTACACCTTC	CASSLEAGNYGYTF
TRBV27	TRBJ2-1	TRBD2	.	TGTGCCAGCAGTTTATCAGCGGGGGGGCTTGGGGAGCAGTTCTTC	CASSLSAGGLGEQFF